What follows describes a single TCR beta chain. What it binds is unknown. There was relapse after autologous stem cell transplantation in every patient, and there was variation in brentuximab vedotin exposure. This record belongs to a study of PD-1 blockade in classical Hodgkin lymphoma. General study results and limits: Relative to healthy donors, newly diagnosed patients reportedly had lower baseline TCR diversity, which was reported as lower still in relapsed/refractory patients.

Method: immunoSEQ multiplex PCR; TCRdb's copy keeps in-frame clones and lacks some. The sample shows about 36,000 clones, roughly three quarters of them seen only once. Trimming at V came to 5 bases and at J to 3 bases, leaving 3 bases not matched to a gene. The length of the CDR3 is 13 residues. Germline CDR1 is ENHRY and CDR2 is SYGVKD. The sequence was obtained from a human donor with classical Hodgkin lymphoma. The chain recombines TRBV10-3 with TRBJ1-2, with 7 nucleotides matching TRBD1. The source material was peripheral blood mononuclear cells (PBMCs), sampled before the second cycle of nivolumab. This CDR3 reads CAISQDRYYGYTF. The CDR3 DNA reads TGTGCCATCAGTCAGGACAGGTACTATGGCTACACCTTC.